These 3 T cell receptor beta chains were sequenced from one sample in a study of OX40 agonist ivuxolimab in advanced cancers. The assay was immunoSEQ multiplex PCR, and TCRdb's table has in-frame clones only and misses some. The sample lists tens of thousands of clones, around 79% occurring once. Source: CD4+ or CD8+ T cells sorted from blood, taken in a trial of the OX40 agonist ivuxolimab. All receptors come from an adult with an advanced solid tumor such as melanoma, head and neck, liver or kidney cancer.

This clone has only one observation. The genes are TRBV19 and TRBJ2-3; no clear D gene. Trimming cost V 2 bases and J 0 bases, with 9 bases left between them. The V gene's germline CDR1 is LNHDA and CDR2 SQIVND (reference sequence). The CDR3 spans 15 residues. CDR3 region: CASSIRLTSTDTQYF. CDR3 bases: TGTGCCAGTAGTATACGTCTTACTAGCACAGATACGCAGTATTTT.

The chain has TRBV19 and TRBJ2-1, with a possible D match to TRBD1 (5 bases). The CDR3 consists of 15 residues. Germline CDR1 LNHDA, CDR2 SQIVND (reference sequence). V lost 1 base and J lost 6, with 13 bases in between. This chain's CDR3 is CASSIGAQALNEQFF. CDR3 DNA sequence: TGTGCCAGTAGTATAGGAGCACAGGCGCTCAATGAGCAGTTCTTC.

The V and J genes are TRBV5-1 and TRBJ2-1; perhaps TRBD2 as D (6 bases). There are 16 residues in the CDR3. V gave up 3 bases and J gave up 4 bases, with 17 bases separating them. Germline lookup yields CDR1 SGHRS and CDR2 YFSETQ. As DNA, the CDR3 is TGCGCCAGCAGCTGGGGCCAAACCGGGACTTACAATGAGCAGTTCTTC. It yields the protein CASSWGQTGTYNEQFF.